A single T cell receptor (beta chain) is shown here with its context. Its specificity is not known. These data belong to a study of T cell repertoires in cytomegalovirus infection. For the study at large: Public TCR beta signatures indicated both CMV infection and matching HLA type. General study points: Summed frequency of public TCR beta families distinguished CMV carriers with the relevant HLA.

A single record per CDR3 protein comes from TCRdb applying MiXCR to the reads. The table includes roughly 640,000 distinct CDR3 sequences, around 24% detected once. The V gene lost 6 bases and the J gene lost 11 bases, with 9 bases spanning the gap. This CDR3 is built from 10 residues. Germline V gene lookup returns CDR1 SNHLY and CDR2 FYNNEI. The chain uses TRBV2 and TRBJ2-3; TRBD2 is a possible D gene (6 bases). The sequenced material came from CD8+ T cells from PBMCs. The TCR comes from a human donor in good health (CMV status not recorded). Some clones in this sample may be carry-over from other donors' samples. This chain's CDR3 is CASRGRQQYF. The CDR3 DNA reads as TGTGCCAGCAGGGGGAGGCAGCAGTATTTT.